Below are 6 T cell receptor beta chains sequenced from a single sample in a study of cytomegalovirus exposure and HLA in healthy donors. The table came from immunoSEQ multiplex PCR; TCRdb's copy has only in-frame clones and leaves some out. The repertoire holds 250,000 to 350,000 clones, with approximately 90% as singletons. Input material: PBMCs. The receptor set was obtained from a woman aged 30 to 39 in good health and CMV-seropositive.

The sample holds one count of this clone. The chain joins TRBV6-6 to TRBJ1-4; unclear D gene. Germline assignment: CDR1 MNHNY and CDR2 SVGAGI (reference sequence). Trimming pared 0 bases from V and 4 bases from J, leaving 9 bases between. The CDR3 is made up of 15 amino acids. The CDR3 reads CASSYSNSNNEKLFF. The CDR3, as DNA: TGTGCCAGCAGTTACTCGAATAGCAATAATGAAAAACTGTTTTTT.

This clone was picked up one time. This chain uses TRBV5-1 with TRBJ2-3; possibly TRBD1 for D (6 bases). The CDR3 covers 16 residues. V was shortened by 0 bases and J by 0 bases, with 11 bases between the two germline ends. Germline assignment: CDR1 SGHRS and CDR2 YFSETQ. The CDR3 DNA reads as TGCGCCAGCAGCTTGGGACAGGCAACTAGCACAGATACGCAGTATTTT. Amino acids: CASSLGQATSTDTQYF.

The V call is TRBV13, the J call TRBJ2-7; D not certain. V was shortened by 2 bases and J by 7 bases, with 27 bases between the two germline ends. Germline V gives CDR1 PRHDT, CDR2 FYEKMQ (reference sequence). The CDR3 extends over 18 amino acids. In DNA form, the CDR3 reads TGTGCCAGCAGCTTATCGCCCACCAGACGCGAGAAGTCTAAGGAGCAGTACTTC. The encoded protein is CASSLSPTRREKSKEQYF.

The J gene is TRBJ1-5, the V gene TRBV2; weak D call: TRBD1 (5 bases). The CDR3 sequence is 14 residues long. Germline V gene data show CDR1 as SNHLY and CDR2 as FYNNEI. Trimming shortened V by 6 bases and J by 2 bases, and 11 bases separated the two germline ends. The CDR3 sequence: CASRGRAGNQPQHF. CDR3 coding DNA: TGTGCCAGCAGGGGGCGGGCGGGCAATCAGCCCCAGCATTTT.

The chain combines TRBV7-6 with TRBJ1-5; TRBD1 agrees at 10 bases. There are 15 residues in the CDR3. CDR1 and CDR2 (germline): SGHVS, FNYEAQ. With V trimmed by 5 bases and J by 2 bases, 3 bases remained unmatched. CDR3 DNA sequence: TGTGCCAGCAGCCTCGGGACAGGGGGCAATCAGCCCCAGCATTTT. Amino acids: CASSLGTGGNQPQHF.

The chain is built from TRBV6-6 and TRBJ2-3, with D possibly TRBD2 on 7 matching bases. This CDR3 spans 16 amino acids. V was shortened by 0 bases and J by 4 bases, with 14 bases between the two germline ends. Germline lookup yields CDR1 MNHNY and CDR2 SVGAGI (reference sequence). The CDR3 here is CASSYSGGGLADTQYF. The DNA of the CDR3 is TGTGCCAGCAGTTACTCTGGGGGGGGGCTAGCAGATACGCAGTATTTT.